One and the same sample provided the 23 T cell receptor beta chains below, sequenced in a study of cytomegalovirus exposure and HLA in healthy donors. It was with 60 Vbeta and 13 Jbeta primers that the PCR ran. Clones were read by immunoSEQ multiplex PCR, and TCRdb kept only the in-frame ones, dropping some. This specimen shows over 200,000 clones; the ten leading clones hold around 0.95%. The source material was PBMCs. The receptors shown here come from a woman in her 30s in good health and CMV-seropositive.

The chain carries TRBV6-5 and TRBJ2-5; TRBD1 matches at 7 bases. V lost 5 bases, J lost 7 bases, and 13 bases stayed unmatched. From germline, CDR1 is MNHEY and CDR2 SVGAGI. This CDR3 region has 15 residues. Here the CDR3 DNA reads TGTGCCAGCAGTCAAAATCAACAGGGGCTAGGGACCCAGTACTTC. Translated, it gives CASSQNQQGLGTQYF.

V usage is TRBV10-3 and J usage is TRBJ1-4; 9 positions agree with TRBD1. Germline V gene data show CDR1 as ENHRY and CDR2 as SYGVKD. Losses at the gene ends were 6 bases for V and 5 bases for J; bases not matched to a gene: 4. The CDR3 covers 14 residues. The CDR3 is CAIRPGTGNEKLFF. The CDR3 bases are TGTGCCATCAGGCCCGGGACAGGGAATGAAAAACTGTTTTTT.

Worth noting for this clone: The germline gene is not matched at one end of the junction; a read error may be the cause. Other DNA variants within this sample encode the same CDR3. The chain links TRBV7-9 to TRBJ1-1; 9 nucleotides align to TRBD1. The CDR3 consists of 14 residues. CDR1 is SEHNR and CDR2 is FQNEAQ in the germline V gene (reference sequence). This CDR3 is CASTPQGAVTEAFF. The CDR3 coding sequence is TGTGCCAGCACCCCACAGGGGGCAGTCACTGAGGCTTTCTTT.

The CDR3 coding sequence is TGCGCCAGCAGGGGACAGGGGGCAACTGAAGCTTTCTTT. It specifies CASRGQGATEAFF. The J gene is TRBJ1-1, the V gene TRBV10-2; 12 bases are a match to TRBD1. CDR1 and CDR2 (germline): WSHSY, SAAADI. This CDR3 is 13 amino acids long. V lost 6 bases to trimming and J lost 5 bases; unmatched junction nucleotides: 1.

J is TRBJ2-3 and V is TRBV7-2; maybe TRBD1 (6 bases). This CDR3 is built from 14 residues. V was clipped by 5 bases and J by 4 bases, with 13 bases between them. Germline V gene data show CDR1 as SGHTA and CDR2 as FQGNSA. CDR3 coding DNA: TGTGCCAGCAGCCTCCAACAGGGATCAGATACGCAGTATTTT. Its translation is CASSLQQGSDTQYF.

The CDR3 here is CASSQASDRALYGYTF. The CDR3 DNA reads as TGCGCCAGCAGCCAAGCGTCTGACAGGGCCCTCTATGGCTACACCTTC. The chain combines TRBV4-3 with TRBJ1-2; 7 positions match TRBD1. After removal of 1 base from V and 4 bases from J, the junction contained 9 bases not matched to a gene. Looked up from germline, CDR1 is LGHNA and CDR2 is YSLEER. The CDR3 has 16 residues.

The J gene is TRBJ2-7, the V gene TRBV18; TRBD2 matches 11 bases. This CDR3 spans 16 amino acids. Losses at the gene ends were 1 base for V and 7 bases for J; bases not matched to a gene: 9. Germline lookup yields CDR1 KGHSH and CDR2 LQKENI. The CDR3 DNA reads TGTGCCAGCTCACCACGTCCTCTAGCGGGGGGTCGAGAGCAGTACTTC. As protein: CASSPRPLAGGREQYF.

To note about this clone: Other nucleotide sequences from this sample produce the same CDR3. This sequence joins TRBV28 and TRBJ2-7; D ambiguous. The CDR3 contains 12 residues. Trimming cost V 3 bases and J 4 bases, with 7 bases left between them. The germline CDR1 and CDR2 sequences are MDHEN and SYDVKM. The CDR3 nucleotides read TGTGCCAGCAGTTTTTCCCGTTACGAGCAGTACTTC. The encoded protein is CASSFSRYEQYF.

The rearrangement joins TRBV5-8 to TRBJ1-2; D is uncertain. The germline V gene has CDR1 SGHTS and CDR2 YDEGEE. V lost 0 bases and J lost 0, with 15 bases in between. This CDR3 contains 17 residues. CDR3 loop: CASSLAEEWASNYGYTF. As DNA, the CDR3 is TGTGCCAGCAGCTTGGCGGAGGAATGGGCCTCTAACTATGGCTACACCTTC.

The chain carries TRBV5-1 and TRBJ1-1; possible D gene TRBD1, 5 bases. V was shortened by 0 bases and J by 0 bases, with 18 bases between the two germline ends. The CDR3 is 18 amino acids. Germline-derived CDR1 and CDR2 are SGHRS and YFSETQ. The CDR3 DNA reads TGCGCCAGCAGCTTGGGGTGGAGACAGTCCACCATGAACACTGAAGCTTTCTTT. Protein product: CASSLGWRQSTMNTEAFF.

The V gene is TRBV2, the J gene TRBJ1-2; D not certain. Per germline, CDR1 SNHLY and CDR2 FYNNEI. With 3 bases removed from V and 4 bases from J, the gap between germline ends came to 6 bases. This CDR3 comprises 12 residues. CDR3 amino acids: CASSETGYGYTF. In nucleotides, the CDR3 is TGTGCCAGCAGTGAGACTGGCTATGGCTACACCTTC.

This chain uses TRBV6-5 with TRBJ2-5; the D gene is possibly TRBD1 (5 bases). The J call may be wrong; the DNA end is better matched by TRBJ2-7. The CDR3 covers 15 residues. Germline-derived CDR1 and CDR2 are MNHEY and SVGAGI. In DNA form, the CDR3 reads TGTGCCAGCAGCTCGGACATTTCAACCCCCTACGAGCAGTACTTC. Translating gives CASSSDISTPYEQYF.

J is TRBJ2-1 and V is TRBV5-4; perhaps TRBD1 as D (5 bases). Germline-derived CDR1 and CDR2 are SGHNT and YYREEE (reference sequence). Deletions cut 0 bases from V and 3 bases from J, with 13 bases between. This CDR3 region has 16 residues. CDR3 loop: CASSLAVGEYYNEQFF. The CDR3 DNA reads as TGTGCCAGCAGCTTGGCGGTAGGGGAATACTACAATGAGCAGTTCTTC.

The chain recombines TRBV4-3 with TRBJ2-1; 10 nucleotides align to TRBD1. Trimming cost V 0 bases and J 4 bases; bases outside gene matches: 6. Germline V gene lookup returns CDR1 LGHNA and CDR2 YSLEER. This CDR3 spans 17 amino acids. The CDR3 region has the DNA TGCGCCAGCAGCCAAGATCTAGGACAGGGGGTTTACAATGAGCAGTTCTTC. It yields the protein CASSQDLGQGVYNEQFF.

V is TRBV27 and J is TRBJ1-5, with unresolved D. The CDR3 covers 17 residues. V was trimmed by 3 bases and J by 4 bases, leaving 19 bases between them. In germline, CDR1 is MNHEY, CDR2 SMNVEV (reference sequence). CDR3 coding DNA: TGTGCCAGCAGTTTGCTTTCGGGGAGTGGGAGGAATCAGCCCCAGCATTTT. It specifies CASSLLSGSGRNQPQHF.

The chain links TRBV7-8 to TRBJ2-2; TRBD1 is a possible D gene (6 bases). Germline loops: CDR1 SGHVS, CDR2 FQNEAQ. The CDR3 length is 15 residues. The ends were cut back, 5 bases at V and 4 bases at J, with 14 bases in the middle. This CDR3 reads CASSPRVGGTGELFF. The CDR3 DNA sequence: TGTGCCAGCAGCCCTAGAGTAGGGGGCACCGGGGAGCTGTTTTTT.

V is TRBV5-1 and J is TRBJ2-7; D is unresolved. There are 12 residues in the CDR3. Germline CDR1 SGHRS, CDR2 YFSETQ. V gave up 0 bases and J gave up 2 bases, with 3 bases separating them. CDR3 region: CASSLGAYEQYF. The CDR3 DNA follows: TGCGCCAGCAGCTTGGGCGCCTACGAGCAGTACTTC.

The gene calls are TRBV2 and TRBJ1-6; 9 nucleotides agree with TRBD1. Germline-derived CDR1 and CDR2 are SNHLY and FYNNEI. CDR3 size: 15 residues. With 6 bases clipped from V and 9 bases from J, the junction kept 9 bases outside the gene matches. CDR3 DNA: TGTGCCAGCAGCCCACAGGGGGCTATGAGTTCACCCCTCCACTTT. Protein sequence: CASSPQGAMSSPLHF.

The CDR3 coding sequence is TGCAGCGTTGCAGGGGCCTACAATGAGCAGTTCTTC. It yields the protein CSVAGAYNEQFF. The chain recombines TRBV29-1 with TRBJ2-1; a possible D gene is TRBD1 (6 bases). Germline V CDR1 and CDR2: SQVTM, ANQGSEA. This CDR3 comprises 12 residues. Trimming stripped 4 bases from V and 2 bases from J, with 6 bases between.

The CDR3 DNA follows: TGTGCCAGCAGCCCTCTTAGTTCGATCGCCGGACTAGCGGGGAAAGAAGAGACCCAGTACTTC. This codes for CASSPLSSIAGLAGKEETQYF. The chain employs TRBV7-6 and TRBJ2-5; 12 positions match TRBD2. The length of the CDR3 is 21 residues. The ends lost 5 bases at V and 3 bases at J; junction bases unmatched: 22. CDR1 and CDR2 (germline): SGHVS, FNYEAQ.

Worth noting for this clone: At the DNA level, this CDR3 is encoded by other sequences in the same sample as well. V usage is TRBV7-2 and J usage is TRBJ2-3; D gene uncertain. With 4 bases removed from V and 2 bases from J, the gap between germline ends came to 4 bases. The CDR3 covers 12 residues. Germline V gene data show CDR1 as SGHTA and CDR2 as FQGNSA. The CDR3, as DNA: TGTGCCAGCAGCTCCTCCACAGATACGCAGTATTTT. It is translated as CASSSSTDTQYF.

The chain has TRBV29-1 and TRBJ2-5; TRBD2 matches 10 bases. CDR1 is SQVTM and CDR2 is ANQGSEA in the germline V gene. The CDR3 sequence is 14 residues long. V shed 7 bases and J 7 bases; nucleotides not matched to a gene: 12. The CDR3 DNA reads as TGCAGCGCCCTTACCACTAGCGGGGAGGTGACCCAGTACTTC. It yields the protein CSALTTSGEVTQYF. The variable domain in full, completed from reference TRBV29-1 and TRBJ2-5, reads SAVISQKPSRDICQRGTSLTIQCQVDSQVTMMFWYRQQPGQSLTLIATANQGSEATYESGFVIDKFPISRPNLTFSTLTVSNMSPEDSSIYLCSALTTSGEVTQYFGPGTRLLVL.

The rearrangement joins TRBV19 to TRBJ1-2; TRBD1 matches at 7 bases. Per germline, CDR1 LNHDA and CDR2 SQIVND (reference sequence). This CDR3 contains 15 residues. After removal of 6 bases from V and 7 bases from J, the junction contained 14 bases not matched to a gene. CDR3 nucleotides: TGTGCCAGTAGCTTGACTGAGAGACAGGGACCTGGCTACACCTTC. This sequence encodes CASSLTERQGPGYTF.